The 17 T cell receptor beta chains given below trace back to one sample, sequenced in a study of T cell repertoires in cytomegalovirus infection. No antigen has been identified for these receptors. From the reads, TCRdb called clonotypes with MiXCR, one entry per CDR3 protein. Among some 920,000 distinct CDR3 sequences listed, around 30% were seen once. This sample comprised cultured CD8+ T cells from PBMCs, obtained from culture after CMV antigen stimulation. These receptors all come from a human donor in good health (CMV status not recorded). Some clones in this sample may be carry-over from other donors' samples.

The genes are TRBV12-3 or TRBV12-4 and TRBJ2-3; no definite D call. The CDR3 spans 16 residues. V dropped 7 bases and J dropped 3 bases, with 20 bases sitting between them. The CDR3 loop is CASTKTELIRTDTQYF. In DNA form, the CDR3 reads TGTGCCAGCACCAAAACAGAATTAATAAGAACAGATACGCAGTATTTT.

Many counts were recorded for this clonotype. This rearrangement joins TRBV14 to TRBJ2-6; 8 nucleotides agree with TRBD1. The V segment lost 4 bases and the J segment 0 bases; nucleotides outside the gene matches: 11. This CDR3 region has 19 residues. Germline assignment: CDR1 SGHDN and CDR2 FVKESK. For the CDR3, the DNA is TGTGCCAGCAGCCGACATACCGGGACAGGTTACTCTGGGGCCAACGTCCTGACTTTC. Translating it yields CASSRHTGTGYSGANVLTF.

CDR3: CASSQGHTSGEGNEQFF. The DNA of the CDR3 is TGCGCCAGCAGCCAAGGCCATACTAGCGGGGAAGGCAATGAGCAGTTCTTC. The chain combines TRBV4-1 with TRBJ2-1; 10 bases align to TRBD2. V lost 1 base to trimming and J lost 6 bases; unmatched junction nucleotides: 9. Looked up from germline, CDR1 is MGHRA and CDR2 is YSYEKL. The CDR3 is 17 residues long.

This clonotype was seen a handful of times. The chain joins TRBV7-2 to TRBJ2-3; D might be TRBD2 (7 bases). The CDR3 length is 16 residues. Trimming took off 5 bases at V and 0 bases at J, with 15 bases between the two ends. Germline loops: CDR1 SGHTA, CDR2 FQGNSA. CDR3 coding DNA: TGTGCCAGCAGCCCTATGCGGGGGCCAAGCACAGATACGCAGTATTTT. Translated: CASSPMRGPSTDTQYF.

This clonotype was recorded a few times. The DNA for the CDR3 is TGTGCCAGCAGTCGGGTCTCAGGGGAAGATGGCTACACCTTC. It encodes CASSRVSGEDGYTF. The V and J genes are TRBV6-6 and TRBJ1-2; TRBD1 is a possible D gene (6 bases). In germline, CDR1 is MNHNY, CDR2 SVGAGI (reference sequence). The CDR3 has 14 residues. V was pared by 5 bases and J by 6 bases, with 16 bases between.

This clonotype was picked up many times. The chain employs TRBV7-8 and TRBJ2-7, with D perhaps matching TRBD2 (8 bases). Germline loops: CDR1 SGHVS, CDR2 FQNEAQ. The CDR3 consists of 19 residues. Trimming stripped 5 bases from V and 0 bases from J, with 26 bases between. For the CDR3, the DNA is TGTGCCAGCAGCCTCCGGCAGGGGGAGGGACTAGTACTCTCCTACGAGCAGTACTTC. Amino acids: CASSLRQGEGLVLSYEQYF.

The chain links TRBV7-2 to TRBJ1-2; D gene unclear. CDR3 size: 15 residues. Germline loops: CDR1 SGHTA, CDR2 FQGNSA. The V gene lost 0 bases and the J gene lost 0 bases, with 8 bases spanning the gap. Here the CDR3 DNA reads TGTGCCAGCAGCTTAGCTGTGGTTACTAACTATGGCTACACCTTC. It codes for CASSLAVVTNYGYTF.

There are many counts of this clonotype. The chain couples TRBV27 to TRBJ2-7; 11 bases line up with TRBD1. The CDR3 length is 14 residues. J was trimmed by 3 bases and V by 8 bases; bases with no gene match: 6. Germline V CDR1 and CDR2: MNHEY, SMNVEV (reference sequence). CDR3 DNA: TGTGCCAGCGGACAGGGGGCCGCACTCTACGAGCAGTACGTC. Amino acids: CASGQGAALYEQYV.

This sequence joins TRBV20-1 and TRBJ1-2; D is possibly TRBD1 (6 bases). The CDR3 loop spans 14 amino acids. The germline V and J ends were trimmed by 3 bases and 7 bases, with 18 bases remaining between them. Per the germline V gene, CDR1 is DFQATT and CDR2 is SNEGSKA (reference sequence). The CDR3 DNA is TGCAGTGCTAGGGTCCCAGGGGTCGTCTCTGGCTACACCTTC. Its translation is CSARVPGVVSGYTF.

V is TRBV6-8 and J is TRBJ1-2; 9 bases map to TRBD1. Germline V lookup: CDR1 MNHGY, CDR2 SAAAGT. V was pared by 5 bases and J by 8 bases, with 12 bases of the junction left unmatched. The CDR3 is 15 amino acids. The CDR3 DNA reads TGTGCCAGCAGTCTCGGACAGGGGATTTATTTGGGCTACACCTTC. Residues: CASSLGQGIYLGYTF.

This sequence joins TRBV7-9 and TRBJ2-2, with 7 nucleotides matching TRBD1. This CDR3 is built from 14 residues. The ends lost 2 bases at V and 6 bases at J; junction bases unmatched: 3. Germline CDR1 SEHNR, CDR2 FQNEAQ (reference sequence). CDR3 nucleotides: TGTGCCAGCAGCTTACCAGGGGGTCCCGGGGAGCTGTTTTTT. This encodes CASSLPGGPGELFF.

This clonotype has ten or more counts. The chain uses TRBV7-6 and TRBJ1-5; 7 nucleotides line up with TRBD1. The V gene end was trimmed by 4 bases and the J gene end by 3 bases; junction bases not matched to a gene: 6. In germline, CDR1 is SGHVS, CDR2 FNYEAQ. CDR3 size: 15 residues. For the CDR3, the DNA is TGTGCCAGCAGCTCACGACAGGGCTACAATCAGCCCCAGCATTTT. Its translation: CASSSRQGYNQPQHF.

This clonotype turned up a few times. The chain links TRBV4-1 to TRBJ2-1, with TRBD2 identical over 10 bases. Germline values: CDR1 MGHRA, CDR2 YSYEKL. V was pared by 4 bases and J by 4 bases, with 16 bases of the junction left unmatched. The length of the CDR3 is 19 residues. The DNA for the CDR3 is TGCGCCAGCAGCCCGAATGTTCCCGCAGCGGGGGGGGCTTACAATGAGCAGTTCTTC. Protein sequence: CASSPNVPAAGGAYNEQFF.

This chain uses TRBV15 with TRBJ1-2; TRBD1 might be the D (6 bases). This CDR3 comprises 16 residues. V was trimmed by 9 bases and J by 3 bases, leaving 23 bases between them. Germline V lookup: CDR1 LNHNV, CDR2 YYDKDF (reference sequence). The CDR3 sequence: CATNRGGTASYYGYTF. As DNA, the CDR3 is TGTGCCACTAACAGAGGGGGAACAGCTTCTTACTATGGCTACACCTTC.

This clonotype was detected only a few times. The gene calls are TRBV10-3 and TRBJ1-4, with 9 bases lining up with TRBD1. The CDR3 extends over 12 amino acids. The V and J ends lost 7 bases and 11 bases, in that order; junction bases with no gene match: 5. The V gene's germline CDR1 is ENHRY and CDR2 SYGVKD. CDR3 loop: CAIMAGTGKLFF. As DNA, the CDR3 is TGTGCCATCATGGCCGGGACAGGGAAACTGTTTTTT.

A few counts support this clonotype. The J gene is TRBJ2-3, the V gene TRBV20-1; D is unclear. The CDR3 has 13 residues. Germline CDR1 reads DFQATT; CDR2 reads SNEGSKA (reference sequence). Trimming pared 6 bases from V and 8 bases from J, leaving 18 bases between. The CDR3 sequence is CSAPPQSDVTQYF. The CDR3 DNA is TGCAGTGCGCCACCCCAGTCCGATGTTACGCAGTATTTT.

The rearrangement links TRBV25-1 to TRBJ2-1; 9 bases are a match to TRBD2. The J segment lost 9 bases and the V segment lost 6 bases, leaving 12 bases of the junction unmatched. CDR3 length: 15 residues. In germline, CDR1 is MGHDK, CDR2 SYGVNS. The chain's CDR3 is CASRLAGGQVGEQFF. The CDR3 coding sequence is TGTGCCAGCAGACTTGCGGGGGGGCAGGTTGGTGAGCAGTTCTTC.